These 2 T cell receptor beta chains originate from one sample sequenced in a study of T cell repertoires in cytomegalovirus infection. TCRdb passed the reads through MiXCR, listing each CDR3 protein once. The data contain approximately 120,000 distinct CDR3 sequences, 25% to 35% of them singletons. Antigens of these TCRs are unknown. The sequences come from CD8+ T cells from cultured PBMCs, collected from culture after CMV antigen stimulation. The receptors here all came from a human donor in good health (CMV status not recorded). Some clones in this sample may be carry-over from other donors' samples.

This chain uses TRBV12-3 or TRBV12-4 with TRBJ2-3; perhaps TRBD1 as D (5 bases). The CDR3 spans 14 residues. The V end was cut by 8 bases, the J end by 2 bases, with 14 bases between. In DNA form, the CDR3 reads TGTGCCAGCCACGGCCCACAGGTCACAGATACGCAGTATTTT. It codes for CASHGPQVTDTQYF.

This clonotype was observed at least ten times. CDR3 loop: CASSQGGNTEAFF. CDR3 coding DNA: TGCGCCAGCAGCCAAGGGGGGAACACTGAAGCTTTCTTT. This rearrangement joins TRBV4-1 to TRBJ1-1; D is ambiguous. Germline loops: CDR1 MGHRA, CDR2 YSYEKL. Between the trimmed V and J ends, which lost 1 base and 1 base, there was a span of 4 bases. The CDR3 loop spans 13 amino acids.